These 3 T cell receptor beta chains were sequenced from one sample in a study of shared clonotypes between healthy human individuals. Sequencing was performed with immunoSEQ multiplex PCR; in TCRdb, only in-frame clones are kept and a portion is missing. The repertoire holds some 200,000 clones, with 50% to 80% as singletons. The sample consisted of memory CD4+ T cells sorted from blood. Regarding subset: CD45RA-negative fraction. These receptors originate from a man aged 30 to 45 in good health.

This rearrangement joins TRBV28 to TRBJ1-4, with D unresolved. This CDR3 contains 14 residues. Per germline, CDR1 MDHEN and CDR2 SYDVKM. V was pared by 8 bases and J by 0 bases, with 10 bases between. The CDR3 region is CASGEPATNEKLFF. The CDR3 coding sequence is TGTGCCAGCGGCGAGCCTGCAACTAATGAAAAACTGTTTTTT. Together with reference TRBV28 and TRBJ1-4, the CDR3 gives the full variable domain: DVKVTQSSRYLVKRTGEKVFLECVQDMDHENMFWYRQDPGLGLRLIYFSYDVKMKEKGDIPEGYSVSREKKERFSLILESASTNQTSMYLCASGEPATNEKLFFGSGTQLSVL.

This clone was seen a single time. This rearrangement joins TRBV4-1 to TRBJ2-4, with 9 bases aligning to TRBD1. The CDR3 contains 17 residues. V lost 0 bases, J lost 2 bases, and 5 bases stayed unmatched. Per germline, CDR1 MGHRA and CDR2 YSYEKL. This chain's CDR3 is CASSQDDRGWSKNIQYF. CDR3 DNA sequence: TGCGCCAGCAGCCAAGATGACAGGGGGTGGTCCAAAAACATTCAGTACTTC.

The chain uses TRBV7-9 and TRBJ2-1; TRBD2 matches 11 bases. This CDR3 region has 16 residues. The V and J ends lost 6 bases and 4 bases, in that order; junction bases with no gene match: 8. Germline V gives CDR1 SEHNR, CDR2 FQNEAQ (reference sequence). CDR3 region: CASRLSGRAEYNEQFF. The CDR3 DNA reads as TGTGCCAGCAGACTTAGCGGGAGGGCCGAGTACAATGAGCAGTTCTTC.